A single sample gave rise to the 7 T cell receptor beta chains below, sequenced in a study of T cell changes during pregnancy in multiple sclerosis. Only in-frame clones appear in the TCRdb table, and some are missing; sequencing was by immunoSEQ multiplex PCR. This sample yields some 100,000 clones, of which 94% are seen a single time; about 0.9% belongs to the top ten. The sample in question was peripheral blood, obtained before pregnancy. These receptors originate from a female donor with multiple sclerosis, enrolled in a pregnancy study.

The chain has TRBV6-1 and TRBJ1-1; D is ambiguous. Germline-derived CDR1 and CDR2 are MNHNS and SASEGT. The CDR3 is made up of 15 amino acids. V lost 4 bases to trimming and J lost 0 bases, with 12 bases between them. The CDR3 loop reads CASSGREFMNTEAFF. CDR3 nucleotide sequence: TGTGCCAGCAGTGGGAGGGAGTTCATGAACACTGAAGCTTTCTTT.

The chain is built from TRBV7-2 and TRBJ2-2; D not resolved. CDR3 size: 15 residues. Germline-derived CDR1 and CDR2 are SGHTA and FQGNSA. Trimming removed 5 bases at V and 1 base at J, with 11 bases between. CDR3 bases: TGTGCCAGCAGCCCTCGACAAGAGAACACCGGGGAGCTGTTTTTT. It encodes CASSPRQENTGELFF.

V usage is TRBV19 and J usage is TRBJ1-1; 11 nucleotides match TRBD1. Trimming cost V 6 bases and J 5 bases; bases outside gene matches: 5. CDR1 and CDR2 (germline): LNHDA, SQIVND (reference sequence). The CDR3 is made up of 14 amino acids. The CDR3 DNA is TGTGCCAGTAGGGGGGACAGGGGGAGAACTGAAGCTTTCTTT. This encodes CASRGDRGRTEAFF.

V gene TRBV27 combines with J gene TRBJ1-5; 10 bases are shared with TRBD1. In germline, CDR1 is MNHEY, CDR2 SMNVEV (reference sequence). This CDR3 region has 20 residues. Trimming took 0 bases from V and 2 from J; bases not matched to a gene: 13. CDR3 protein: CASSLSGAGQGPLGNQPQHF. In DNA, the CDR3 is TGTGCCAGCAGTTTATCGGGGGCGGGACAGGGGCCATTAGGCAATCAGCCCCAGCATTTT.

The CDR3 sequence is CASSLRTSGREQSYNEQFF. DNA of the CDR3: TGCGCCAGCAGCTTACGGACTAGCGGGAGGGAGCAGTCCTACAATGAGCAGTTCTTC. This chain connects TRBV5-1 to TRBJ2-1, with 15 bases aligning to TRBD2. Germline V gene sequence: CDR1 SGHRS, CDR2 YFSETQ. The CDR3 is 19 amino acids. J was trimmed by 1 base and V by 2 bases; bases with no gene match: 7.

The chain recombines TRBV18 with TRBJ2-3; 9 nucleotides line up with TRBD2. Germline V gene sequence: CDR1 KGHSH, CDR2 LQKENI. The CDR3 spans 16 residues. The junction had 6 bases not matched to a gene; V was cut back by 5 bases and J by 0 bases. CDR3 amino acids: CASSISSGTSTDTQYF. The CDR3 nucleotides read TGTGCCAGCTCAATTTCTAGCGGGACTAGCACAGATACGCAGTATTTT. Combining the CDR3 with reference TRBV18 and TRBJ2-3 gives the whole variable domain NAGVMQNPRHLVRRRGQEARLRCSPMKGHSHVYWYRQLPEEGLKFMVYLQKENIIDESGMPKERFSAEFPKEGPSILRIQQVVRGDSAAYFCASSISSGTSTDTQYFGPGTRLTVL.

The rearrangement uses TRBV27 and TRBJ2-6, with 10 bases matching TRBD2. With V trimmed by 5 bases and J by 1 base, 5 bases remained unmatched. Germline CDR1 and CDR2: MNHEY and SMNVEV (reference sequence). The CDR3 consists of 17 residues. For the CDR3, the DNA is TGTGCCAGCAGTACCAGCGGGAGGGAATCTGGGGCCAACGTCCTGACTTTC. Translating gives CASSTSGRESGANVLTF.